The 6 T cell receptor beta chains below come from one sample, sequenced in a study of blood T cell repertoires in COVID-19. The protocol was immunoSEQ multiplex PCR, while the TCRdb copy is restricted to in-frame clones and leaves out a portion. The repertoire consists of some 400,000 clones, with around 87% occurring once and the leading ten covering around 2.9%. Sequencing was performed on peripheral blood. The source of these receptors is a human donor in a cohort sampled during active COVID-19.

The rearrangement uses TRBV10-1 and TRBJ1-5; a possible D gene is TRBD1 (5 bases). Germline loops: CDR1 WNHNN, CDR2 SYGVQD (reference sequence). The CDR3 is 21 residues long. V was pared by 2 bases and J by 0 bases, with 26 bases between. CDR3 loop: CASSEGGVKGPAPYSNQPQHF. The DNA of the CDR3 is TGCGCCAGCAGTGAGGGGGGGGTGAAAGGGCCGGCCCCTTATAGCAATCAGCCCCAGCATTTT.

V gene TRBV5-1 combines with J gene TRBJ1-4, with TRBD1 as a possible D gene (5 bases). This CDR3 contains 16 residues. Germline V gene lookup returns CDR1 SGHRS and CDR2 YFSETQ. V was clipped by 0 bases and J by 1 base, with 10 bases between them. The CDR3 DNA reads as TGCGCCAGCAGCTTGGAGGGGTTGGGAACTAATGAAAAACTGTTTTTT. As protein: CASSLEGLGTNEKLFF.

The V call is TRBV2, the J call TRBJ2-7; 7 bases align to TRBD2. The germline CDR1 and CDR2 sequences are SNHLY and FYNNEI. The CDR3 consists of 12 residues. V lost 9 bases to trimming and J lost 4 bases; unmatched junction nucleotides: 6. CDR3 residues: CASTSESYEQYF. The CDR3 nucleotides read TGTGCCAGTACTAGCGAGTCATACGAGCAGTACTTC.

Remarks on this clone: Other DNA sequences of this sample code for an identical CDR3. The chain uses TRBV5-1 and TRBJ1-1, with 7 nucleotides matching TRBD1. There are 14 residues in the CDR3. Unmatched junction bases numbered 3, after V lost 2 bases and J lost 2 bases. The germline V gene encodes CDR1 SGHRS and CDR2 YFSETQ. This chain's CDR3 is CASSFGTVNTEAFF. CDR3 sequence (DNA): TGCGCCAGCAGCTTCGGGACAGTAAACACTGAAGCTTTCTTT.

V and J are TRBV6-5 and TRBJ2-7, with a possible D match to TRBD2 (5 bases). This CDR3 contains 14 residues. Germline lookup yields CDR1 MNHEY and CDR2 SVGAGI. Trimming cost V 0 bases and J 3 bases, with 9 bases left between them. The CDR3, as DNA: TGTGCCAGCAGTTACTCGAGCGGAAGCTACGAGCAGTACTTC. Encoded protein: CASSYSSGSYEQYF.

The chain joins TRBV28 to TRBJ2-1, with 9 bases matching TRBD2. V shed 6 bases and J 6 bases; nucleotides not matched to a gene: 9. Germline V gives CDR1 MDHEN, CDR2 SYDVKM. The CDR3 contains 15 residues. The DNA for the CDR3 is TGTGCCAGCAGAAATAGCGGGAGCCCTACCAATGAGCAGTTCTTC. Its protein product is CASRNSGSPTNEQFF.